The rows below give T cell receptor beta chains drawn from one sample of a study of blood T cell repertoires in COVID-19. Repertoires were generated with immunoSEQ multiplex PCR, while TCRdb's copy carries only in-frame clones and drops some. The data show about 260,000 clones, with around 82% seen just once and roughly 8.6% held by the top ten. The sequenced sample consisted of peripheral blood. The source of these receptors is a human donor in a cohort sampled during active COVID-19. The CDR3 runs from the conserved cysteine through the conserved F or W. The order of the fields is J gene, V gene, clone size, D gene, CDR3 DNA, CDR3 protein. A D gene is named only where the DNA matches it firmly. Size values are once, few and many counts, or a class for expanded clones, and some rows have none.

TRBJ2-1 | TRBV14 | . | TRBD2 | TGTGCCAGCAGCCAAGAAGGGCGGGGGGCACGATACAATGAGCAGTTCTTC | CASSQEGRGARYNEQFF
TRBJ1-5 | TRBV11-2 | . | TRBD1 | TGTGCCAGCAGCTTAGGCCGGGACAGGGGGCCTGGTCAGCCCCAGCATTTT | CASSLGRDRGPGQPQHF
TRBJ2-7 | TRBV7-2 | . | TRBD1 | TGTGCCAGCAGCCCTCACAAGACAGGGGGCCACGAGCAGTACTTC | CASSPHKTGGHEQYF
TRBJ2-7 | TRBV12-5 | . | TRBD1 | TGTGCTAGTGGTTTAGGTTCAGGGGGAGCCTACGAGCAGTACTTC | CASGLGSGGAYEQYF
TRBJ1-2 | TRBV5-6 | . | . | TGTGCCAGCAGCTGGAGACAGGGCTACACCTTC | CASSWRQGYTF
TRBJ2-5 | TRBV28 | . | TRBD1 | TGTGCCAGCAGCCGCCCGGGACAGGGAATGGGAGAGACCCAGTACTTC | CASSRPGQGMGETQYF
TRBJ2-1 | TRBV28 | . | . | TGTGCCAGCAGTTCGCGGACTAAACCTGACAATGAGCAGTTCTTC | CASSSRTKPDNEQFF
TRBJ2-5 | TRBV6-6 | . | TRBD2 | TGTGCCAGCAGCCAAGGAACGGGACTAGCGGGGGGGCCCCGTTCTAGAGAGACCCAGTACTTC | CASSQGTGLAGGPRSRETQYF
TRBJ2-7 | TRBV7-2 | . | TRBD2 | TGTGCCAGCAGCCCCACTAGCGGGAGGCCAGGGGAGCAGTACTTC | CASSPTSGRPGEQYF
TRBJ1-3 | TRBV28 | . | TRBD1 | TGTGCCAGCAGCACAGGGGTCATTTCTGGAAACACCATATATTTT | CASSTGVISGNTIYF
TRBJ1-2 | TRBV28 | . | . | TGTGCCAGCAGCAAGCGGGATTCTTTGGCCTTC | CASSKRDSLAF
TRBJ2-7 | TRBV20-1 | . | . | TGCAGTGCTAGTCCCCCCATCGAGCAGTACTTC | CSASPPIEQYF
TRBJ2-1 | TRBV12-3/TRBV12-4 | . | . | TGTGCCAGCAGCTTCCTTGGCGAGCAGTTCTTC | CASSFLGEQFF
TRBJ2-5 | TRBV28 | . | TRBD2 | TGTGCCAGCACCCAGGGAGGGGCCCCCCTTAACCAAGAGACCCAGTACTTC | CASTQGGAPLNQETQYF
TRBJ1-1 | TRBV6-5 | once | . | TGTGCCAGCGAGGCAGTGAACACTGAAGCTTTCTTT | CASEAVNTEAFF
TRBJ2-3 | TRBV27 | . | . | TGTGCCAGCAGTTTATGGCGATCCAGGGATACGCAGTATTTT | CASSLWRSRDTQYF
TRBJ2-3 | TRBV5-4 | few | . | TGTGCCAGCAGCATGGGAGGCGCCTCTAGCACAGATACGCAGTATTTT | CASSMGGASSTDTQYF
TRBJ2-2 | TRBV10-1 | . | TRBD1 | TGCGCCAGCAGCCCAGGACAGGGGCCTGGGGAGCTGTTTTTT | CASSPGQGPGELFF
TRBJ1-1 | TRBV2 | . | . | TGTGCCAGCAGTGCATCCATAGACAGGACGATTGCTGAAGCTTTCTTT | CASSASIDRTIAEAFF
TRBJ1-5 | TRBV11-2 | . | . | TGTGCCAGCAGTTATTCAGGGTCAGGTAATCAGCCCCAGCATTTT | CASSYSGSGNQPQHF
TRBJ2-5 | TRBV6-1 | . | TRBD2 | TGTGCCAGCAGTGAATTCGGGGGGTCGGAGACCCAGTACTTC | CASSEFGGSETQYF
TRBJ2-2 | TRBV4-1 | . | TRBD1 | TGCGCCAGCAGCCGGGACAGAATGAACACCGGGGAGCTGTTTTTT | CASSRDRMNTGELFF
TRBJ2-5 | TRBV2 | . | . | TGTGCCAGCTGTCAGGGGATGTTGGTAGAGACCCAGTACTTC | CASCQGMLVETQYF
TRBJ2-7 | TRBV6-5 | . | TRBD1 | TGTGCCAGCAGTTACGCGGACAGGGGTAGTCCCTACGAGCAGTACTTC | CASSYADRGSPYEQYF
TRBJ1-1 | TRBV7-2 | once | . | TGTGCCAGCAGCTTAGGTCTCTCCGGTGAAGCTTTCTTT | CASSLGLSGEAFF
TRBJ2-7 | TRBV21-1 | many | . | TGTGCCAGCAGCAAACCCCGCAGGGGCTCCTACGAGCAGTACTTC | CASSKPRRGSYEQYF
TRBJ2-7 | TRBV7-8 | . | . | TGTGCCAGCAGCTTTCAGATAGCAGCCTCCTACGAGCAGTACTTC | CASSFQIAASYEQYF
TRBJ2-1 | TRBV6-5 | . | TRBD1 | TGTGCCAGCAGCTTCGACAGGGGAACCTACAATGAGCAGTTCTTC | CASSFDRGTYNEQFF
TRBJ2-7 | TRBV28 | many | . | TGTGCCAGCAGACCTGGGGGTTCCCGGGGGGAGCAGTACTTC | CASRPGGSRGEQYF
TRBJ2-1 | TRBV4-3 | . | TRBD2 | TGCGCCAGCAGCCAAGAAAGGACTAGCGGGGGGCTATACAATGAGCAGTTCTTC | CASSQERTSGGLYNEQFF
TRBJ2-1 | TRBV11-1 | . | TRBD1 | TGTGCCAGCAGCAGCCACAGGGGCCTCCACAATGAGCAGTTCTTC | CASSSHRGLHNEQFF
TRBJ1-3 | TRBV9 | . | TRBD1 | TGTGCCAGCAGCGTAGGGACAGGGGGATCAGGAAACACCATATATTTT | CASSVGTGGSGNTIYF
TRBJ2-2 | TRBV7-9 | . | . | TGTGCCAGCGAACCGGACACCGGGGAGCTGTTTTTT | CASEPDTGELFF
TRBJ2-5 | TRBV18 | . | TRBD2 | TGTGCCAGCTCACCTCAGCGGGGAGAGACCCAGTACTTC | CASSPQRGETQYF
TRBJ2-5 | TRBV19 | . | . | TGTGCCAGTAGTATTCTGGTGGGAGGCAGGGAGACCCAGTACTTC | CASSILVGGRETQYF
TRBJ2-5 | TRBV6-5 | . | TRBD1 | TGTGCCAGCAGCCTAGGGACAGGGGGCAGGGAGACCCAGTACTTC | CASSLGTGGRETQYF